These 9 T cell receptor beta chains were sequenced from one sample in a study of cytotoxic CD8 clonotypes in ibrutinib-treated CLL. Sequencing used immunoSEQ multiplex PCR; TCRdb keeps in-frame clones, though not all of them. The sample holds 150,000 to 200,000 clones, nearly 90% seen once. Specimen: PBMCs, collected at disease progression, from a patient treated with ibrutinib. These receptors were collected from a human donor with chronic lymphocytic leukemia.

The rearrangement links TRBV5-1 to TRBJ1-5; 7 nucleotides line up with TRBD1. Germline CDR1 and CDR2: SGHRS and YFSETQ. The CDR3 spans 13 residues. Trimming took 4 bases from V and 6 from J; bases not matched to a gene: 4. Written as DNA, the CDR3 is TGCGCCAGCAGCCCAGGGGGGGGTCAGCCCCAGCATTTT. Residues: CASSPGGGQPQHF.

The chain links TRBV28 to TRBJ1-5; D perhaps matches TRBD1 (5 bases). V lost 6 bases and J 7 bases, leaving 13 bases between the germline ends. This CDR3 has 13 amino acids. In germline, CDR1 is MDHEN, CDR2 SYDVKM. The DNA for the CDR3 is TGTGCCAGCAGCCGGGGCCTCGCGCAGCCCCAGCATTTT. Protein: CASSRGLAQPQHF.

V gene TRBV11-2 combines with J gene TRBJ2-5, with D uncertain. Germline V gives CDR1 SGHAT, CDR2 FQNNGV. The V gene lost 4 bases and the J gene lost 2 bases, with 14 bases spanning the gap. The CDR3 spans 15 residues. CDR3 DNA: TGTGCCAGCAGCTCCGGGCCCGACGGACAAGAGACCCAGTACTTC. Amino acids: CASSSGPDGQETQYF.

The chain carries TRBV6-1 and TRBJ1-6; D might be TRBD1 (5 bases). The CDR3 sequence is 13 residues long. Germline lookup yields CDR1 MNHNS and CDR2 SASEGT. V was shortened by 10 bases and J by 7 bases, with 14 bases between the two germline ends. The CDR3 sequence: CATAGTTNSPLHF. The CDR3 DNA sequence: TGTGCCACGGCCGGGACGACCAATTCACCCCTCCACTTT.

The count of this clone is one. The rearrangement uses TRBV5-1 and TRBJ1-2; 9 bases are shared with TRBD1. Germline V gene sequence: CDR1 SGHRS, CDR2 YFSETQ. V shed 4 bases and J 4 bases; nucleotides not matched to a gene: 20. This CDR3 is 19 amino acids long. In nucleotides, the CDR3 is TGCGCCAGCAGCGCCGGCGTCGGGGACAGGGTTTTGTCAGGCTATGGCTACACCTTC. It yields the protein CASSAGVGDRVLSGYGYTF. Full variable domain (missing parts from reference TRBV5-1 and TRBJ1-2): KAGVTQTPRYLIKTRGQQVTLSCSPISGHRSVSWYQQTPGQGLQFLFEYFSETQRNKGNFPGRFSGRQFSNSRSEMNVSTLELGDSALYLCASSAGVGDRVLSGYGYTFGSGTRLTVV.

The chain combines TRBV9 with TRBJ2-1, with D unclear. This CDR3 region has 15 residues. Trimming cost V 3 bases and J 6 bases, with 16 bases left between them. The germline CDR1 and CDR2 sequences are SGDLS and YYNGEE. The CDR3 coding sequence is TGTGCCAGCAGCGGACGCTTGGATGACCCCAATGAGCAGTTCTTC. This gives the protein CASSGRLDDPNEQFF.

Details on this clone: Being one base from a much bigger clone, this may be a read error. The chain couples TRBV20-1 to TRBJ1-2; unclear D gene. V was clipped by 0 bases and J by 8 bases, with 7 bases between them. This CDR3 region has 11 residues. CDR1 and CDR2 (germline): DFQATT, SNEGSKA (reference sequence). The CDR3 here is CSARDQRGYTF. The CDR3 coding sequence is TGCAGTGCTAGAGACCAGAGGGGCTACACCTTC.

The gene calls are TRBV4-1 and TRBJ2-7; weak D call: TRBD1 (6 bases). This CDR3 has 14 amino acids. V was trimmed by 2 bases and J by 3 bases, leaving 11 bases between them. Looked up from germline, CDR1 is MGHRA and CDR2 is YSYEKL. The CDR3 protein is CASSQRTANYEQYF. CDR3 nucleotide sequence: TGCGCCAGCAGCCAACGGACAGCGAACTACGAGCAGTACTTC.

The rearrangement joins TRBV5-1 to TRBJ1-1; TRBD1 matches 7 bases. This CDR3 has 14 amino acids. The germline CDR1 and CDR2 sequences are SGHRS and YFSETQ. V dropped 0 bases and J dropped 8; count of bases not matched to a gene: 7. In DNA form, the CDR3 reads TGCGCCAGCAGCTTGGGATTGGGGACAGACGAAGCTTTCTTT. It translates to CASSLGLGTDEAFF.